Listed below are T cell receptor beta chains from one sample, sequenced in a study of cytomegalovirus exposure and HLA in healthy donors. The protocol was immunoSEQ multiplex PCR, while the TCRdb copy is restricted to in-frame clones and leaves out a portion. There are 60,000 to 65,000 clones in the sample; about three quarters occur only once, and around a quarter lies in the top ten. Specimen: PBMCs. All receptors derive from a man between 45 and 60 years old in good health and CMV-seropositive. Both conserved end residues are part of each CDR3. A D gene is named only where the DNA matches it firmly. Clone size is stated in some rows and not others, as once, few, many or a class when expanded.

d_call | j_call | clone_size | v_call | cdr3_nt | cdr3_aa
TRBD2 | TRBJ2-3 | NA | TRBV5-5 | TGTGCCAGCGCTCTGGGACTAGCGGGGAACACAGATACGCAGTATTTT | CASALGLAGNTDTQYF
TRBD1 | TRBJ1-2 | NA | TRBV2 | TGTGCCAGCAGTAGTCCGGGACAGTATGGCTACACCTTC | CASSSPGQYGYTF
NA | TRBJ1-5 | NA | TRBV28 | TGTGCCAGCAGTTTAGAGGGGGTTCAGCCCCAGCATTTT | CASSLEGVQPQHF
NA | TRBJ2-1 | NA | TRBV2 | TGTGCCACCTCTAGCGAATCCTACAATGAGCAGTTCTTC | CATSSESYNEQFF
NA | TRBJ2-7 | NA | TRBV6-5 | TGTGCCAGCAGTTACCTTGGCCAGCAGTACTTC | CASSYLGQQYF
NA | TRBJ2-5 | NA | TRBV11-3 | TGTGCCAGCAGCTTAGATTGGCAGGGGCCGACACAAGAGACCCAGTACTTC | CASSLDWQGPTQETQYF
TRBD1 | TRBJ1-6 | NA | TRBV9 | TGTGCCAGCAGCTTTTCCGGACAGGTAAATTCACCCCTCCACTTT | CASSFSGQVNSPLHF
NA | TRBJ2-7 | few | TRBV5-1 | TGCGCCAGCAGCCTTGTACAGGGAACCTACGAGCAGTACTTC | CASSLVQGTYEQYF
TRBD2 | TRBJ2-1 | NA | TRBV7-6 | TGTGCCAGCAGCTTAGGGTCTAGCGGGGGGGCAGGTGAGCAGTTCTTC | CASSLGSSGGAGEQFF
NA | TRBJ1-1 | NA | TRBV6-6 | TGTGCCAGCAGTGTACAGGGTTTCACTGAAGCTTTCTTT | CASSVQGFTEAFF
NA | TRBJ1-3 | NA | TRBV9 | TGTGCCAGCAGCGTCACAGACGCGAGCTCTGGAAACACCATATATTTT | CASSVTDASSGNTIYF
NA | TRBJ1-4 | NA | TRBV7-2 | TGTGCCAGCAGCTTAGCCGGGACTAATGAAAAACTGTTTTTT | CASSLAGTNEKLFF
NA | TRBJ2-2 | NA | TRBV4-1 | TGCGCCAGCAGCCAAGCTGGTGGAGGGACCTACGCCGGGGAGCTGTTTTTT | CASSQAGGGTYAGELFF
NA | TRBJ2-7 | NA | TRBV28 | TGTGCCAGCAGTTTACGGGGTTCTAGCTCCTACGAGCAGTACTTC | CASSLRGSSSYEQYF
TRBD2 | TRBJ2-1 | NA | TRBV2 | TGTGCCAGCAGTACGGGACTAGCGGGGAACAATGAGCAGTTCTTC | CASSTGLAGNNEQFF
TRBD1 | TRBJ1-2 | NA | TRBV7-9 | TGTGCCAGCAGCCCCCGACAGGGAGGCTACACCTTC | CASSPRQGGYTF
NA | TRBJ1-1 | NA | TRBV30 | TGTGCCGTGGGGGGGGTTGGAGCTTTCTTT | CAVGGVGAFF
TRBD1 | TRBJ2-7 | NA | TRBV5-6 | TGTGCCAGCAGCTTGACAGGGGTGTCCGAGCAGTACTTC | CASSLTGVSEQYF
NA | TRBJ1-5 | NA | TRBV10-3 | TGTGCCATCAGTGAGTCGGGCTCAGGGCATAGCAATCAGCCCCAGCATTTT | CAISESGSGHSNQPQHF
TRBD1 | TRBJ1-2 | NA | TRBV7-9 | TGTGCCAGCAGCTTACCAGGGGGAGACTATGGCTACACCTTC | CASSLPGGDYGYTF
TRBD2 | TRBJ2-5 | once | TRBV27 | TGTGCCAGCAGGAGCCTGGGGACTAGCGGGGTGGTAAGGGAGACCCAGTACTTC | CASRSLGTSGVVRETQYF
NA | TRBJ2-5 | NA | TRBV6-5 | TGTGCCAGCAGTTACTCGGGGGACACGGAGACCCAGTACTTC | CASSYSGDTETQYF
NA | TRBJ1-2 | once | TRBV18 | TGTGCCAGCTCACCAGTGGAGGGAACGGGTGGCTACACCTTC | CASSPVEGTGGYTF